This T cell receptor beta chain was documented in a study of blood T cell repertoires in COVID-19. Study at large: COVID-19 samples collected from the United States, Italy and Spain covered acute and convalescent phases. T cells, B-cell-depleted T cells, or PBMCs provided the cDNA or gDNA that served as material.

Trimming took 2 bases from V and 3 from J; bases not matched to a gene: 3. The CDR3 runs 14 residues. Germline CDR1 and CDR2: KGHSH and LQKENI. In the study's own analysis: The assay estimated nucleated cells by amplifying reference gene primers. Repertoires were generated with immunoSEQ multiplex PCR, while TCRdb's copy carries only in-frame clones and drops some. That table furnishes V, J and clone size, whereas the DNA furnished D and trimming. The repertoire holds under 60,000 clones, less than 95% seen once, with 3% to 3.5% in the top ten. The chain is built from TRBV18 and TRBJ1-2; 7 nucleotides match TRBD1. The material sequenced was peripheral blood. The clonotype comes from a human donor in a cohort sampled during active COVID-19. The CDR3 nucleotides read TGTGCCAGCTCACCAGTCGGGACAGACTATGGCTACACCTTC. This translates into CASSPVGTDYGYTF. Drawing the rest from reference TRBV18 and TRBJ1-2, the complete variable domain is NAGVMQNPRHLVRRRGQEARLRCSPMKGHSHVYWYRQLPEEGLKFMVYLQKENIIDESGMPKERFSAEFPKEGPSILRIQQVVRGDSAAYFCASSPVGTDYGYTFGSGTRLTVV.